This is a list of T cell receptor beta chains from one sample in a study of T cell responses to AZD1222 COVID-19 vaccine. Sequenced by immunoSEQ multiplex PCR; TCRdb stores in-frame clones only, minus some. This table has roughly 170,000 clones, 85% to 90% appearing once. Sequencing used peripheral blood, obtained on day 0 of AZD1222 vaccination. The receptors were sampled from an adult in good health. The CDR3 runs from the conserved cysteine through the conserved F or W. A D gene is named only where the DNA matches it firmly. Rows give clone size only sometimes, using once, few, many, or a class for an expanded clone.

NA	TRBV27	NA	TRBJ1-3	CASSRGGHDGQNTIYF	TGTGCCAGCAGTCGAGGAGGACACGACGGGCAAAACACCATATATTTT
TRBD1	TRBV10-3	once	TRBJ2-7	CAIRAAGGEQYF	TGTGCCATCAGGGCCGCAGGGGGAGAGCAGTACTTC
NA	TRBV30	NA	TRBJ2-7	CAWSRGDSLYEQYF	TGTGCCTGGAGCCGCGGGGACAGCCTCTACGAGCAGTACTTC
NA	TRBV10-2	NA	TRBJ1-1	CASSSDSEAFF	TGCGCCAGCAGTTCTGACAGTGAAGCTTTCTTT
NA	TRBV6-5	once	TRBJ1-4	CASRSRGNEKLFF	TGTGCCAGCAGGTCGAGGGGGAATGAAAAACTGTTTTTT
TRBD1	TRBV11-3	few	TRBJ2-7	CASSLQGAPGEQYF	TGTGCCAGCAGCTTACAGGGGGCTCCAGGGGAGCAGTACTTC
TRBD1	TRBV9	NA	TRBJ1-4	CASSVAVQGPNEKLFF	TGTGCCAGCAGCGTAGCCGTACAGGGGCCTAATGAAAAACTGTTTTTT
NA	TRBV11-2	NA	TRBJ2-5	CASSLGPEGGRVRDF	TGTGCCAGCAGCTTAGGTCCAGAGGGGGGCCGAGTTAGGGACTTC
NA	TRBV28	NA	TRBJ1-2	CATQGTPNYGYTF	TGTGCCACCCAAGGGACACCCAACTATGGCTACACCTTC
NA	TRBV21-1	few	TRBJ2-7	CASSKDRTLYEQYF	TGTGCCAGCAGCAAAGACAGAACCCTCTACGAGCAGTACTTC
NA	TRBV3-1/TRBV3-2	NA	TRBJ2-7	CASSQESWVGTYEQYF	TGTGCCAGCAGCCAAGAATCTTGGGTGGGTACCTACGAGCAGTACTTC
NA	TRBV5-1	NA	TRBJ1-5	CASSLSSQPQPQHF	TGCGCCAGCAGCTTGAGCAGTCAACCCCAGCCCCAGCATTTT
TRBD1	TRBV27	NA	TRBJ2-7	CASRTGQGEQYF	TGTGCCAGCAGGACAGGGCAGGGCGAGCAGTACTTC
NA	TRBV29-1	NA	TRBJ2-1	CSVRQLNNEQFF	TGCAGCGTCCGACAGCTTAACAATGAGCAGTTCTTC
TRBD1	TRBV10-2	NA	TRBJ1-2	CASGDSLKGRGYTF	TGCGCCAGCGGGGACAGCCTAAAAGGGCGAGGCTACACCTTC
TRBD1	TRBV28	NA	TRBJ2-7	CASSRGRTGYEQYF	TGTGCCAGCAGCCGAGGAAGGACAGGCTACGAGCAGTACTTC
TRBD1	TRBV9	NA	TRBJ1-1	CASSLEGQGLEAFF	TGTGCCAGCAGCCTCGAGGGACAGGGCCTTGAAGCTTTCTTT
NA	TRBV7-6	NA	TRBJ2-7	CASSPLEGNEQYF	TGTGCCAGCAGCCCCCTGGAGGGAAACGAGCAGTACTTC
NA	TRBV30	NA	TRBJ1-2	CAWSFRWQATANYGYTF	TGTGCCTGGAGTTTTCGATGGCAGGCGACAGCTAACTATGGCTACACCTTC
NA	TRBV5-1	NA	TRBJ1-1	CASKPGQNTEAFF	TGCGCCAGCAAACCGGGACAGAACACTGAAGCTTTCTTT
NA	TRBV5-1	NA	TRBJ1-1	CASSPGLMGGEAFF	TGCGCCAGCAGTCCGGGGTTAATGGGGGGAGAAGCTTTCTTT
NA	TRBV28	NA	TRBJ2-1	CASNQGSYNEQFF	TGTGCCAGCAACCAGGGGTCGTACAATGAGCAGTTCTTC
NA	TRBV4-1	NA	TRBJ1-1	CASSLPNRDSNGGTEAFF	TGCGCCAGCAGCCTACCGAACCGGGACTCCAATGGGGGCACTGAAGCTTTCTTT
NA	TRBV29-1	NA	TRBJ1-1	CSVGRLNTEAFF	TGCAGCGTCGGACGGCTGAACACTGAAGCTTTCTTT
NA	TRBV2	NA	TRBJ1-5	CASSVRGGSNQPQHF	TGTGCCAGCAGTGTAAGGGGGGGGAGCAATCAGCCCCAGCATTTT
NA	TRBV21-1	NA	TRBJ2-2	CASSKQGADTGELFF	TGTGCCAGCAGCAAACAAGGGGCTGACACCGGGGAGCTGTTTTTT
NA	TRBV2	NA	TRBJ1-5	CASSGGAPGQPQHF	TGTGCCAGCAGTGGCGGGGCCCCGGGTCAGCCCCAGCATTTT
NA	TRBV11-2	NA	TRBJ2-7	CASSPDSYEQYF	TGTGCCAGCAGCCCAGACTCCTACGAGCAGTACTTC
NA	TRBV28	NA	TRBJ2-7	CASSPYSAHEQYF	TGTGCCAGCAGCCCCTATTCGGCCCACGAGCAGTACTTC
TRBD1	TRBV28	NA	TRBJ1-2	CASSLGQALGGYTF	TGTGCCAGCAGTTTGGGACAGGCCTTAGGGGGCTACACCTTC
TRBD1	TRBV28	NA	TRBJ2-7	CASSPIGQGDKQYF	TGTGCCAGCAGTCCTATCGGACAGGGGGACAAGCAGTACTTC
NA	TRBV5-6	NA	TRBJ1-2	CASSLQAAHGYTF	TGTGCCAGCAGCTTGCAGGCGGCGCATGGCTACACCTTC
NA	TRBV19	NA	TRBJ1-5	CASSIFGRQRDQPQHF	TGTGCCAGTAGTATATTTGGTCGTCAGCGCGATCAGCCCCAGCATTTT
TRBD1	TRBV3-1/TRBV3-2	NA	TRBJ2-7	CASSRRDRGWEQYF	TGTGCCAGCAGCCGTAGGGACAGGGGGTGGGAGCAGTACTTC
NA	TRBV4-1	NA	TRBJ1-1	CASSLGGQGMNTEAFF	TGCGCCAGCAGCCTAGGGGGGCAGGGTATGAACACTGAAGCTTTCTTT
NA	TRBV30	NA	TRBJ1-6	CAWSPGDNSPLHF	TGTGCCTGGAGCCCAGGGGATAATTCACCCCTCCACTTT
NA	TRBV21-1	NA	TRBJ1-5	CASNLPRAHREFSNQPQHF	TGTGCCAGCAACCTCCCGAGAGCACACAGGGAGTTTAGCAATCAGCCCCAGCATTTT
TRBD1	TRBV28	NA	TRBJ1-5	CASSEGTGATFSNQPQHF	TGTGCCAGCAGCGAAGGGACAGGGGCAACCTTTAGCAATCAGCCCCAGCATTTT
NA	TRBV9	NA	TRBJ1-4	CASSVSRGEKLFF	TGTGCCAGCAGCGTATCCCGGGGTGAAAAACTGTTTTTT
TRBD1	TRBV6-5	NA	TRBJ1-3	CASSYATTGPGNTIYF	TGTGCCAGCAGTTACGCGACGACAGGGCCTGGAAACACCATATATTTT
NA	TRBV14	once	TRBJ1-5	CASSQQGNQPQHF	TGTGCCAGCAGCCAACAGGGGAACCAGCCCCAGCATTTT
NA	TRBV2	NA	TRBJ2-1	CASKEILSWDNEQFF	TGTGCCAGCAAGGAGATTCTGTCATGGGACAATGAGCAGTTCTTC
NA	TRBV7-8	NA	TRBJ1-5	CASSLAQGYSNQPQHF	TGTGCCAGCAGCTTAGCCCAAGGGTATAGCAATCAGCCCCAGCATTTT
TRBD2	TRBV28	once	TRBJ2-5	CASSLGTRGQETQYF	TGTGCCAGCAGTTTGGGAACGCGGGGGCAAGAGACCCAGTACTTC
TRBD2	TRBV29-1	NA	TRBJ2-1	CSVEDHGRNGRTDNEQFF	TGCAGCGTTGAAGATCATGGTAGAAACGGGAGGACCGACAATGAGCAGTTCTTC
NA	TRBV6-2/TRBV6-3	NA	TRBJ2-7	CASSLGGFSSYEQYF	TGTGCCAGCAGCCTCGGGGGCTTTAGCTCCTACGAGCAGTACTTC
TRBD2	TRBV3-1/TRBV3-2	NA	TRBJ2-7	CASSYIAGGPQDF	TGTGCCAGCAGCTACATAGCGGGGGGGCCCCAGGACTTC
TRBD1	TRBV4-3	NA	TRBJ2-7	CASSQNRGHEQYF	TGCGCCAGCAGCCAAAACAGGGGGCACGAGCAGTACTTC
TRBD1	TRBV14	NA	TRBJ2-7	CASSHRTGVYEQYF	TGTGCCAGCAGCCATAGGACAGGCGTCTACGAGCAGTACTTC
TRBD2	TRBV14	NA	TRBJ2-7	CASSPLDGRARNEQYF	TGTGCCAGCAGCCCCCTCGACGGGAGGGCCCGTAACGAGCAGTACTTC
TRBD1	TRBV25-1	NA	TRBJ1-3	CASRQTGEGSTIYF	TGTGCCAGCAGACAGACAGGGGAGGGAAGCACCATATATTTT
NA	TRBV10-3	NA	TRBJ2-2	CAISESTTPGELFF	TGTGCCATCAGTGAGTCGACGACCCCCGGGGAGCTGTTTTTT
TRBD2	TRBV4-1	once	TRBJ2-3	CASSQEGGRSGSRDTDTQYF	TGCGCCAGCAGCCAAGAGGGGGGGCGTAGCGGGAGTAGGGACACAGATACGCAGTATTTT
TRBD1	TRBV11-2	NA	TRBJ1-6	CASSNRIGTGNSPLHF	TGTGCCAGCAGCAATAGAATCGGGACAGGCAATTCACCCCTCCACTTT
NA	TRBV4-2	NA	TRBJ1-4	CASSQLGGPANEKLFF	TGTGCCAGCAGCCAATTGGGAGGGCCAGCTAATGAAAAACTGTTTTTT
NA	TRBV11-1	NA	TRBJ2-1	CASSLEGTEQFF	TGTGCCAGCAGCTTAGAGGGTACTGAGCAGTTCTTC
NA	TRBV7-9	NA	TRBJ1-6	CASTVRHSYNSPLHF	TGTGCCAGCACAGTCAGGCACTCCTATAATTCACCCCTCCACTTT
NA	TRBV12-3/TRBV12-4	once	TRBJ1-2	CASSSPVSGYTF	TGTGCCAGCAGTTCCCCGGTGAGTGGCTACACCTTC
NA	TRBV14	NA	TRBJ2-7	CASSRQHSYEQYF	TGTGCCAGCAGCCGACAGCATTCCTACGAGCAGTACTTC